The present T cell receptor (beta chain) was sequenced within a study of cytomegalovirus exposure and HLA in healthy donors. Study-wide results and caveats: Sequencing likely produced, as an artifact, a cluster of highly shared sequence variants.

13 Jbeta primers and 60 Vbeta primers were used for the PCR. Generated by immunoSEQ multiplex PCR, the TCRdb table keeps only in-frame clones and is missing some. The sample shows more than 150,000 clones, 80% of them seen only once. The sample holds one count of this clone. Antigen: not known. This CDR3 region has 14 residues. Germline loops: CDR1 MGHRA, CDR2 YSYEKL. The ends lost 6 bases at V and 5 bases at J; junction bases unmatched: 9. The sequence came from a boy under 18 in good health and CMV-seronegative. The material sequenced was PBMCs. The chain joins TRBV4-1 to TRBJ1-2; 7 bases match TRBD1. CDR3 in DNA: TGCGCCAGCAGAAGTAGGGGGCCGCGGTATGGCTACACCTTC. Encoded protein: CASRSRGPRYGYTF.